This passage covers 5 T cell receptor beta chains from one sample sequenced in a study of OX40 agonist ivuxolimab in advanced cancers. TCRdb's copy holds only in-frame clones and misses some; the assay was immunoSEQ multiplex PCR. Of about 34,000 clones listed, roughly 85% were seen once; the top ten hold 2.6%. The material was CD4+ or CD8+ T cells sorted from blood, obtained in a trial of the OX40 agonist ivuxolimab. Receptor source: an adult with an advanced solid tumor such as melanoma, head and neck, liver or kidney cancer.

The chain uses TRBV10-3 and TRBJ2-3, with no clear D. This CDR3 has 11 amino acids. V gave up 3 bases and J gave up 5 bases, with 3 bases separating them. CDR1 is ENHRY and CDR2 is SYGVKD in the germline V gene. The DNA for the CDR3 is TGTGCCATCAGTGAAAGAGATACGCAGTATTTT. Translating it yields CAISERDTQYF.

The genes are TRBV4-1 and TRBJ2-3; D might be TRBD2 (5 bases). Germline V gene data show CDR1 as MGHRA and CDR2 as YSYEKL. The CDR3 extends over 14 amino acids. V lost 5 bases, J lost 0 bases, and 9 bases lay in between. Here the CDR3 DNA reads TGCGCCAGCAGCGAGGGATATAGCACAGATACGCAGTATTTT. The encoded protein is CASSEGYSTDTQYF.

This chain joins TRBV9 and TRBJ2-1; 10 bases align to TRBD1. Germline CDR1 SGDLS, CDR2 YYNGEE. There are 16 residues in the CDR3. Trimming removed 5 bases from V and 4 bases from J; junction bases left unmatched: 9. Here the CDR3 reads CASRPGGTGEYNEQFF. In DNA form, the CDR3 reads TGTGCCAGCAGGCCAGGGGGGACAGGGGAATACAATGAGCAGTTCTTC.

In its sample, this clone was seen once. V and J are TRBV4-2 and TRBJ2-2, with TRBD2 matching over 9 bases. Germline CDR1 reads LGHNA; CDR2 reads YNFKEQ. The CDR3 runs to 17 residues. Unmatched junction bases numbered 14, after V lost 5 bases and J lost 7 bases. CDR3 residues: CASSAEVLAGVVGELFF. The CDR3 DNA is TGTGCCAGCAGCGCAGAGGTCTTAGCGGGAGTTGTCGGGGAGCTGTTTTTT.

The chain has TRBV18 and TRBJ2-1, with TRBD1 matching 12 bases. Germline V gene lookup returns CDR1 KGHSH and CDR2 LQKENI. CDR3 size: 18 residues. J lost 10 bases, V lost 3 bases, and 16 bases had no gene match. The CDR3 region has the DNA TGTGCCAGCTCACCTACGATGGCAGCCGGGACAGGGGGCAGGGAGCAGTTCTTC. As protein: CASSPTMAAGTGGREQFF.